The clone carrying this T cell receptor (beta chain) was seen only a few times. Its specificity is not known. These data come from a study of T cells in Graves' hyperthyroidism and ophthalmopathy. The study, taken as a whole, reports: Among clonotypes expanded in thyroid above 0.001, most were also found in blood. From stable hyperthyroidism, ophthalmopathy was separated by a 13 V-J model.

Thyroid ultrasound and orbital computed tomography, with clinical symptoms and serum thyroxine and TRAb, informed diagnoses. Germline CDR1 and CDR2: SNHLY and FYNNEI. V shed 11 bases and J shed 7 bases, with 14 bases lying between them. The CDR3 loop spans 11 amino acids. Amplified TCR beta CDR3 regions came from RNA transcripts. The HTBI set primed first-round TCR CDR3 RT-PCR. MiXCR, applied by TCRdb to the multiplex PCR reads, yields one record per CDR3 protein. The table lists about 570,000 distinct CDR3 sequences, 46% of them singletons, with roughly 19% in the top ten. Material: peripheral blood or thyroid tissue (not recorded which). This chain uses TRBV2 with TRBJ1-2; D gene unclear. The sequence came from an adult woman with Graves' disease, either hyperthyroidism or ophthalmopathy (not recorded which). The CDR3 spells CACQKEGGYTF. In DNA form, the CDR3 reads TGTGCCTGTCAAAAAGAGGGTGGCTACACCTTC.